This entry concerns a single T cell receptor (beta chain). These data come from a study of blood T cell repertoires in COVID-19. Study-wide context: The analysed material was cDNA or gDNA that came from T cells, B-cell-depleted T cells, or PBMCs.

In the original analysis: Nucleated cell counts were estimated from reference gene primer amplification. This table comes from immunoSEQ multiplex PCR, and its TCRdb copy is limited to in-frame clones, with some not included. V and J calls and clone size come straight from that table; D and trimming were deduced from the DNA. The data contain more than 95,000 clones, over 75% of them seen just once; the ten biggest clones take up 1.7%. CDR1 and CDR2 (germline): SEHNR, FQNEAQ (reference sequence). Trimming shortened V by 5 bases and J by 0 bases, and 10 bases separated the two germline ends. This CDR3 contains 14 residues.

Material: peripheral blood. This TCR derives from a man in his fifties or sixties with acute or convalescent COVID-19. This chain links TRBV7-9 with TRBJ1-1; no reliable D call. The CDR3 is CASSPGAMNTEAFF. CDR3 bases: TGTGCCAGCAGCCCCGGTGCGATGAACACTGAAGCTTTCTTT.